In this sample, the clone carrying this T cell receptor (beta chain) turned up a few times. Its cognate antigen is unknown. Germline V lookup: CDR1 WNHNN, CDR2 SYGVQD (reference sequence). The length of the CDR3 is 14 residues. Trimming shortened V by 3 bases and J by 3 bases, and 11 bases separated the two germline ends. The entry originates in a study of radiotherapy plus CTLA-4 blockade in lung cancer. Overall study: Disease control was achieved by 31% of patients, and objective responses by about 19%.

Each patient with chemo-refractory metastatic non-small-cell lung cancer was treated with focal radiation plus CTLA-4 blockade using ipilimumab. General study results and limits: Early shifts in blood T cell clones, with interferon-beta, reportedly predicted response best. TCR clones of tumor origin grew in blood after radiotherapy plus ipilimumab.

Profiling relied on immunoSEQ multiplex PCR, and the TCRdb table lists in-frame clones only, not all of them. Of roughly 120,000 clones listed, approximately 84% were seen once; the top ten hold about 5%. The rearrangement uses TRBV10-1 and TRBJ1-2, with D unresolved. The TCR sequence derives from a human donor with non-small cell lung cancer who had a partial response to radiotherapy plus ipilimumab. The source was peripheral blood, collected from a patient treated with radiotherapy plus ipilimumab. CDR3 residues: CASSEASPHYGYTF. The CDR3 DNA follows: TGCGCCAGCAGTGAAGCCTCTCCCCACTATGGCTACACCTTC.